These T cell receptor beta chains were read from a single sample in a study of cytomegalovirus exposure and HLA in healthy donors. Generated by immunoSEQ multiplex PCR, the TCRdb table keeps only in-frame clones and is missing some. The sample shows about 200,000 clones, 65% to 90% of them seen only once. The sequencing input was PBMCs. These receptors all come from a woman aged 25 to 39 in good health and CMV-seronegative. The CDR3 runs from the conserved cysteine through the conserved F or W. A D gene is named only where the DNA matches it firmly. Only part of the rows carry a size: once, few, many, or a class if the clone is expanded.

TRBV5-1	TRBD2	NA	TRBJ2-7	CASSSLRGGRNEQYF	TGCGCCAGCAGCTCACTTCGGGGGGGTAGGAACGAGCAGTACTTC
TRBV18	NA	NA	TRBJ1-5	CASSPTAGAGNQPQHF	TGTGCCAGCTCACCTACCGCGGGGGCAGGGAATCAGCCCCAGCATTTT
TRBV6-1	TRBD2	NA	TRBJ2-1	CASSPLAGSYNEQFF	TGTGCCAGCAGTCCATTAGCGGGGTCCTACAATGAGCAGTTCTTC
TRBV5-8	NA	NA	TRBJ2-7	CASSLGQLYEQYF	TGTGCCAGCAGCCTAGGACAGCTCTACGAGCAGTACTTC
TRBV5-6	NA	few	TRBJ2-7	CASSLESGYIGTYEQYF	TGTGCCAGCAGCTTGGAGTCCGGGTACATCGGGACCTACGAGCAGTACTTC
TRBV5-1	TRBD1	once	TRBJ2-1	CASSFRDRYNEQFF	TGCGCCAGCAGCTTCCGGGACAGGTACAATGAGCAGTTCTTC
TRBV5-1	TRBD1	NA	TRBJ2-5	CASSIGQGAQETQYF	TGCGCCAGCAGCATAGGACAGGGGGCACAAGAGACCCAGTACTTC
TRBV5-1	NA	NA	TRBJ2-5	CASSLGPQETQYF	TGCGCCAGCAGCTTGGGGCCCCAAGAGACCCAGTACTTC
TRBV11-2	NA	NA	TRBJ2-7	CASSSNAGEQYF	TGTGCCAGCAGCTCAAATGCGGGAGAGCAGTACTTC
TRBV27	TRBD2	few	TRBJ2-3	CASSFSPSAGVPQYF	TGTGCCAGCAGTTTTTCCCCCTCCGCGGGGGTACCGCAGTATTTT
TRBV23-1	TRBD1	NA	TRBJ1-2	CASTDRGAYYGYTF	TGCGCCAGCACCGACAGGGGCGCTTACTACGGCTACACCTTC
TRBV27	NA	NA	TRBJ2-7	CASSWSSSYEQYF	TGTGCCAGCAGTTGGTCGAGCTCCTACGAGCAGTACTTC
TRBV5-4	TRBD2	NA	TRBJ2-7	CASSLGSGGAFVYQQYF	TGTGCCAGCAGCTTGGGTAGCGGGGGGGCCTTTGTCTACCAGCAGTACTTC
TRBV2	NA	once	TRBJ2-7	CASRQLSEQYF	TGTGCCAGCAGACAGTTGAGCGAGCAGTACTTC
TRBV10-1	NA	few	TRBJ2-7	CASSGLPGNEQYF	TGCGCCAGCAGTGGTCTCCCAGGGAACGAGCAGTACTTC
TRBV7-3	TRBD2	NA	TRBJ2-3	CASSLNGGWIDTQYF	TGTGCCAGCAGCTTAAACGGGGGGTGGATAGATACGCAGTATTTT
TRBV5-1	TRBD2	NA	TRBJ2-3	CASSGLTSGRVADTQYF	TGCGCCAGCAGCGGCCTCACGAGCGGGAGAGTCGCAGATACGCAGTATTTT
TRBV7-8	TRBD1	once	TRBJ1-1	CASSPSRTGLFTEAFF	TGTGCCAGCAGCCCGTCGAGGACAGGGCTTTTCACTGAAGCTTTCTTT
TRBV6-1	NA	NA	TRBJ1-5	CASSERGWGGGFYSNQPQHF	TGTGCCAGCAGTGAGCGGGGGTGGGGAGGGGGTTTTTATAGCAATCAGCCCCAGCATTTT
TRBV7-9	TRBD2	NA	TRBJ2-3	CASSFQGGSTDTQYF	TGTGCCAGCAGCTTCCAGGGAGGGAGCACAGATACGCAGTATTTT
TRBV6-6	TRBD1	NA	TRBJ2-5	CASSNPPQGYQETQYF	TGTGCCAGCAGTAACCCCCCACAGGGGTACCAAGAGACCCAGTACTTC
TRBV9	TRBD2	NA	TRBJ2-1	CASSVGLAGGSSSYNEQFF	TGTGCCAGCAGCGTAGGCCTAGCGGGAGGGTCGAGCTCCTACAATGAGCAGTTCTTC
TRBV5-1	TRBD1	once	TRBJ2-2	CASSLRQGNTGELFF	TGCGCCAGCAGCTTGCGACAGGGGAACACCGGGGAGCTGTTTTTT
TRBV6-1	NA	NA	TRBJ1-5	CASMKTGTNQPQHF	TGTGCCAGCATGAAGACAGGAACCAATCAGCCCCAGCATTTT
TRBV28	TRBD2	NA	TRBJ2-7	CASGSGTSKQEQYF	TGTGCCAGCGGCTCCGGGACTAGCAAGCAAGAGCAGTACTTC
TRBV9	NA	NA	TRBJ1-1	CASSVGTVNTEAFF	TGTGCCAGCAGCGTAGGAACGGTGAACACTGAAGCTTTCTTT
TRBV19	NA	NA	TRBJ2-2	CASSPRIDTGELFF	TGTGCCAGTAGTCCCAGGATCGACACCGGGGAGCTGTTTTTT
TRBV28	TRBD1	NA	TRBJ1-5	CASSQTGVNQPQHF	TGTGCCAGCAGTCAGACAGGGGTAAATCAGCCCCAGCATTTT
TRBV9	NA	NA	TRBJ2-5	CASSVGGLQETQYF	TGTGCCAGCAGCGTCGGAGGTCTTCAAGAGACCCAGTACTTC
TRBV19	TRBD1	NA	TRBJ2-2	CASSNGWDRFPYGELFF	TGTGCCAGTAGTAATGGATGGGACAGATTCCCATACGGGGAGCTGTTTTTT
TRBV2	TRBD2	NA	TRBJ2-7	CASRPAGILASYEQYF	TGTGCCAGCAGACCAGCGGGGATTCTCGCCTCCTACGAGCAGTACTTC
TRBV27	TRBD1	NA	TRBJ1-3	CASKRDRNSGNTIYF	TGTGCCAGCAAACGGGACAGAAACTCTGGAAACACCATATATTTT
TRBV19	NA	NA	TRBJ1-1	CASSMGGHMNTEAFF	TGTGCCAGTAGTATGGGAGGACATATGAACACTGAAGCTTTCTTT
TRBV28	NA	NA	TRBJ1-2	CASSPPAGGGYTF	TGTGCCAGCAGTCCCCCCGCTGGCGGTGGCTACACCTTC
TRBV13	NA	NA	TRBJ2-1	CASSFGKVDMGNEQFF	TGTGCCAGCAGCTTCGGAAAGGTGGACATGGGGAATGAGCAGTTCTTC
TRBV28	TRBD1	NA	TRBJ2-7	CASKNPGQGSYEQYF	TGTGCCAGCAAAAACCCGGGACAGGGGTCCTACGAGCAGTACTTC
TRBV9	TRBD1	NA	TRBJ2-5	CASSVNSGQGSETQYF	TGTGCCAGCAGCGTAAACTCGGGACAGGGATCAGAGACCCAGTACTTC
TRBV10-1	NA	NA	TRBJ2-1	CASSGAVFDEQFF	TGCGCCAGCAGTGGTGCGGTTTTCGATGAGCAGTTCTTC
TRBV6-5	NA	NA	TRBJ2-3	CASRSRQLYTQYF	TGTGCCAGCAGGTCACGACAACTTTATACGCAGTATTTT
TRBV5-1	TRBD2	NA	TRBJ2-1	CASSLDLAGDREQFF	TGCGCCAGCAGCTTGGATCTAGCGGGAGATCGTGAGCAGTTCTTC
TRBV5-4	NA	few	TRBJ2-2	CASSLSGELFF	TGTGCCAGCAGTCTCTCCGGGGAGCTGTTTTTT
TRBV6-6	NA	NA	TRBJ2-5	CASSSRGETQYF	TGTGCCAGCAGTTCCCGAGGGGAGACCCAGTACTTC
TRBV28	NA	NA	TRBJ2-7	CASRPGTYEQYF	TGTGCCAGCAGACCCGGGACCTACGAGCAGTACTTC
TRBV5-1	NA	NA	TRBJ2-7	CASSLGVYEQYF	TGCGCCAGCAGCTTGGGAGTCTACGAGCAGTACTTC
TRBV9	TRBD2	NA	TRBJ2-3	CASSVGLAGVWTDTQYF	TGTGCCAGCAGCGTAGGGCTAGCGGGAGTATGGACAGATACGCAGTATTTT
TRBV5-1	TRBD2	NA	TRBJ2-7	CASSLERGSYEQYF	TGCGCCAGCAGCTTGGAGCGGGGGAGCTACGAGCAGTACTTC
TRBV7-3	NA	NA	TRBJ2-2	CASSVQGGPGELFF	TGTGCCAGCAGCGTTCAAGGGGGTCCCGGGGAGCTGTTTTTT
TRBV11-2	NA	NA	TRBJ2-7	CASSFHYEQYF	TGTGCCAGCAGCTTTCACTACGAGCAGTACTTC
TRBV15	TRBD1	NA	TRBJ1-1	CATRSTGGMNTEAFF	TGTGCCACCCGCTCCACAGGGGGCATGAACACTGAAGCTTTCTTT
TRBV10-2	TRBD2	NA	TRBJ2-1	CATKSSGGVGGSYNEQFF	TGCGCCACCAAGTCTAGCGGGGGCGTGGGGGGCTCCTACAATGAGCAGTTCTTC
TRBV27	TRBD1	NA	TRBJ2-3	CASSTRTGSTDTQYF	TGTGCCAGCAGTACGCGGACAGGGTCCACAGATACGCAGTATTTT
TRBV5-1	NA	NA	TRBJ2-5	CASSLAGLDSETQYF	TGCGCCAGCAGCTTGGCCGGGTTAGATTCTGAGACCCAGTACTTC
TRBV5-6	TRBD2	once	TRBJ2-1	CASSRTSGRASYNEQFF	TGTGCCAGCAGCAGGACTAGCGGGAGGGCCTCCTACAATGAGCAGTTCTTC
TRBV27	NA	NA	TRBJ1-6	CASSPRGGKSSPLHF	TGTGCCAGCAGTCCCCGGGGAGGGAAATCTTCACCCCTCCACTTT
TRBV5-1	TRBD1	NA	TRBJ2-3	CASGLQGSDTDTQYF	TGCGCCAGCGGGCTACAGGGGTCCGACACAGATACGCAGTATTTT